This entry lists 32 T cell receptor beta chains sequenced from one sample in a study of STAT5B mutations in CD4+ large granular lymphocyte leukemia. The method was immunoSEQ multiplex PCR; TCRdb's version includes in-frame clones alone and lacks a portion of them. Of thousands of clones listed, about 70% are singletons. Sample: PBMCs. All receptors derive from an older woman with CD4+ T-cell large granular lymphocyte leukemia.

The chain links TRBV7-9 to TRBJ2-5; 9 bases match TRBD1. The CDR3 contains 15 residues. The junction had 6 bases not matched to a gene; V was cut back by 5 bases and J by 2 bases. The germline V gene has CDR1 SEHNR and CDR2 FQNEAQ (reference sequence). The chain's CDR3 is CASSPGTGFQETQYF. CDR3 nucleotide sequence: TGTGCCAGCAGCCCCGGGACAGGGTTTCAAGAGACCCAGTACTTC.

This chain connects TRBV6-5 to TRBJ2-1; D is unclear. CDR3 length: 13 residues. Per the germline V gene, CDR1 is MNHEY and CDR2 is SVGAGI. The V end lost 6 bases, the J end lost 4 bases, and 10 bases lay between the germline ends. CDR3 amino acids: CASSRDRYNEQFF. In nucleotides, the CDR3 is TGTGCCAGCAGCCGCGACCGGTACAATGAGCAGTTCTTC.

The CDR3 nucleotides read TGTGCCAGCAGAAGTACTCGACAGGGTTACAATGAGCAGTTCTTC. Its protein product is CASRSTRQGYNEQFF. The rearrangement links TRBV2 to TRBJ2-1; 7 nucleotides align to TRBD1. The CDR3 covers 15 residues. V lost 6 bases and J lost 4; bases outside the gene matches: 9. CDR1 is SNHLY, CDR2 FYNNEI, per germline.

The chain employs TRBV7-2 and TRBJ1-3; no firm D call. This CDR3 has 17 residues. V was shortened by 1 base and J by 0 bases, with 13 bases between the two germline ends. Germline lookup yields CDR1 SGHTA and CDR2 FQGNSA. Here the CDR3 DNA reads TGTGCCAGCAGCTTAGTCGACCGCCGCCCCTCTGGAAACACCATATATTTT. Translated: CASSLVDRRPSGNTIYF.

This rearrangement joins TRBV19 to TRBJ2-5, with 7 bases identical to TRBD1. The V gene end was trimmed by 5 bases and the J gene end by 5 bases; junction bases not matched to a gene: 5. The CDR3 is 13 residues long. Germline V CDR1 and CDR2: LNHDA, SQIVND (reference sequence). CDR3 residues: CASSATGWETQYF. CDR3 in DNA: TGTGCCAGTAGTGCGACAGGGTGGGAGACCCAGTACTTC.

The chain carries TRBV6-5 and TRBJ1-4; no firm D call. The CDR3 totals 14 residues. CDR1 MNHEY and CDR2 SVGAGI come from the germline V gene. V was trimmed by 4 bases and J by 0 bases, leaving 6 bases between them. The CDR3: CASSSIATNEKLFF. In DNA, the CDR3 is TGTGCCAGCAGTTCGATAGCAACTAATGAAAAACTGTTTTTT.

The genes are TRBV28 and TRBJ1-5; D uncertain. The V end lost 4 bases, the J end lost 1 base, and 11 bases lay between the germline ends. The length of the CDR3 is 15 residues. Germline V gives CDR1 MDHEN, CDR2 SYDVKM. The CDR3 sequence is CASSSNVWSNQPQHF. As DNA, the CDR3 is TGTGCCAGCAGTTCCAACGTCTGGAGCAATCAGCCCCAGCATTTT.

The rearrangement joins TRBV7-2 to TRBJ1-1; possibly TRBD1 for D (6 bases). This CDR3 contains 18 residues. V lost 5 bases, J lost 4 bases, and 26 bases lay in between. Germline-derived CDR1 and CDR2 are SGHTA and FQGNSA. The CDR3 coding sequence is TGTGCCAGCAGCCCCCCCTTCTCACAGGGATTCCCGGGCACTGAAGCTTTCTTT. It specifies CASSPPFSQGFPGTEAFF.

CDR3 nucleotides: TGTGCCAGCAGCTTCAAGGTCTACGAGCAGTACTTC. This sequence encodes CASSFKVYEQYF. J is TRBJ2-7 and V is TRBV7-9; no clear D gene. The germline CDR1 and CDR2 sequences are SEHNR and FQNEAQ (reference sequence). The CDR3 is 12 amino acids. V lost 3 bases to trimming and J lost 3 bases, with 6 bases between them.

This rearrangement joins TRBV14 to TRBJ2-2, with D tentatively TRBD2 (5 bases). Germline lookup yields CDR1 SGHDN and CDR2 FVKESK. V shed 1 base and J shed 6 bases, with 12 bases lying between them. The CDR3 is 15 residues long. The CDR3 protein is CASSQVDLRPGELFF. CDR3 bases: TGTGCCAGCAGCCAAGTGGACTTAAGGCCCGGGGAGCTGTTTTTT.

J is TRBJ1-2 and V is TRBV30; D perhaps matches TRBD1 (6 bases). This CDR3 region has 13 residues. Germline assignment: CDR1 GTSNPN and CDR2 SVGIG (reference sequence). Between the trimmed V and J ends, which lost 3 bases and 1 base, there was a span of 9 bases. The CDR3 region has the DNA TGTGCCTGGAGCCCGGGACATAACTATGGCTACACCTTC. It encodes CAWSPGHNYGYTF.

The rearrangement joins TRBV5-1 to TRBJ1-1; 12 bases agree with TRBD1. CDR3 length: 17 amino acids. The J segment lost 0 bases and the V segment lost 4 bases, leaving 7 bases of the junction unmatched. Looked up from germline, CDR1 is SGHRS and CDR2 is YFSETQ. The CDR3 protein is CASSKGQGAWMNTEAFF. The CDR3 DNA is TGCGCCAGCAGCAAGGGACAGGGGGCTTGGATGAACACTGAAGCTTTCTTT.

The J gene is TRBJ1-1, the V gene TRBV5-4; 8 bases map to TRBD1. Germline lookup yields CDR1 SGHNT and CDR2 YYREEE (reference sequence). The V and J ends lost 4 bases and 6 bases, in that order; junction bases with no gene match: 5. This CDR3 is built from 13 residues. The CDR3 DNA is TGTGCCAGCAGCCTAGACAGGGGCCCTGAAGCTTTCTTT. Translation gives CASSLDRGPEAFF.

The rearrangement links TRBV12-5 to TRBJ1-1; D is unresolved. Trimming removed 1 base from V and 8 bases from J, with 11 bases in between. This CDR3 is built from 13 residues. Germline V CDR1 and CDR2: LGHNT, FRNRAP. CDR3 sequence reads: CASGLDVGSEAFF. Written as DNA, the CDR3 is TGTGCTAGTGGTTTGGATGTGGGATCGGAAGCTTTCTTT.

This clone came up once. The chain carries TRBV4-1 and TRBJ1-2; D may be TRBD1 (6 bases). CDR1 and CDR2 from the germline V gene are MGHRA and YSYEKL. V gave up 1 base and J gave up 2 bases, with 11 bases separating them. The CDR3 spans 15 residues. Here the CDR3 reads CASSQVLGGNYGYTF. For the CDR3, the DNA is TGCGCCAGCAGCCAAGTACTAGGGGGGAACTATGGCTACACCTTC.

This chain's CDR3 is CASGLGSTGTRNQPQHF. The DNA for the CDR3 is TGTGCTAGTGGTTTGGGTTCGACAGGGACTCGCAATCAGCCCCAGCATTTT. This rearrangement joins TRBV12-5 to TRBJ1-5, with 7 bases aligning to TRBD1. J gave up 2 bases and V 1 base, and 8 bases lay outside the gene matches. The germline gives CDR1 LGHNT, CDR2 FRNRAP. The CDR3 contains 17 residues.

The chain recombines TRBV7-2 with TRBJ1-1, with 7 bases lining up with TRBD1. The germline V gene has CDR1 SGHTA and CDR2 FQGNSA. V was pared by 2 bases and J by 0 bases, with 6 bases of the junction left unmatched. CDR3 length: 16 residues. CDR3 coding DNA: TGTGCCAGCAGCTTAAGGGGGCGGGGTATGAACACTGAAGCTTTCTTT. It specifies CASSLRGRGMNTEAFF.

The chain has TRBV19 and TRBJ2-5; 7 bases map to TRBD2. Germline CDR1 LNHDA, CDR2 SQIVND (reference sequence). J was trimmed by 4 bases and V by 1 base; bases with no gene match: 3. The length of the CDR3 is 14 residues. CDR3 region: CASSIGGGGETQYF. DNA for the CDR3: TGTGCCAGTAGTATAGGGGGGGGAGGAGAGACCCAGTACTTC.

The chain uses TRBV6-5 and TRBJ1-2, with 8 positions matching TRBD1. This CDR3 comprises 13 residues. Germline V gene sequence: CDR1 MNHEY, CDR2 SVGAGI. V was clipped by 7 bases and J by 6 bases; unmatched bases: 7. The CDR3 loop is CASTDRGWNGYTF. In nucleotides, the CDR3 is TGTGCCAGCACCGACAGGGGTTGGAATGGCTACACCTTC.

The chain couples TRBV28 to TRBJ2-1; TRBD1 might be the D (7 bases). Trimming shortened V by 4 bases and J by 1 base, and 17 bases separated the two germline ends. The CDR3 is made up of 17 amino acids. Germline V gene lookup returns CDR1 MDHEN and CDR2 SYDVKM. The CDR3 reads CASSSTRGARSYNEQFF. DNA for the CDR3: TGTGCCAGCAGTTCGACCAGGGGGGCGCGTTCCTACAATGAGCAGTTCTTC.

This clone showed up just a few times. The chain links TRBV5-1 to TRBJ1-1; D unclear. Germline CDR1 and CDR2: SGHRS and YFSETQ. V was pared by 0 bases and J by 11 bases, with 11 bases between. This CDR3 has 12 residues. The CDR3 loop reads CASSLDGSGAFF. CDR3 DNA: TGCGCCAGCAGCTTGGACGGGTCTGGGGCTTTCTTT. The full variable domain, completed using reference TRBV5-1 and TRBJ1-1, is KAGVTQTPRYLIKTRGQQVTLSCSPISGHRSVSWYQQTPGQGLQFLFEYFSETQRNKGNFPGRFSGRQFSNSRSEMNVSTLELGDSALYLCASSLDGSGAFFGQGTRLTVV.

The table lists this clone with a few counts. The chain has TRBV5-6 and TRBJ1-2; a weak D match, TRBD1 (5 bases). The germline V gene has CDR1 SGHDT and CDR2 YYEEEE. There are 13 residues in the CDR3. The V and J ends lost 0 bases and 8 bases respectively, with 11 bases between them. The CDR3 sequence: CASSLVGALGYTF. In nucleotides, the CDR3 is TGTGCCAGCAGCTTGGTTGGGGCCCTAGGCTACACCTTC.

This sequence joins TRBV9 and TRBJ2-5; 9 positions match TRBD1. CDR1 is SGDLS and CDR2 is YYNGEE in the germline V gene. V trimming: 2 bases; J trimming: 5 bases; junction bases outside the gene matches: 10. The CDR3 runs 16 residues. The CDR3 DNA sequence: TGTGCCAGCAGCGTCTCCGGGACAGGGTCCTGGGAGACCCAGTACTTC. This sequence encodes CASSVSGTGSWETQYF.

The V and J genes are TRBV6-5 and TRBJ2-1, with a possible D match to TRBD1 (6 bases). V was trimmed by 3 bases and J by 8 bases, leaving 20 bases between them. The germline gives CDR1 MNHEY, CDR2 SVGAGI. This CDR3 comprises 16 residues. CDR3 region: CASSYDYRVYDDEQFF. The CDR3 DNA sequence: TGTGCCAGCAGTTATGATTACAGGGTTTACGACGATGAGCAGTTCTTC.

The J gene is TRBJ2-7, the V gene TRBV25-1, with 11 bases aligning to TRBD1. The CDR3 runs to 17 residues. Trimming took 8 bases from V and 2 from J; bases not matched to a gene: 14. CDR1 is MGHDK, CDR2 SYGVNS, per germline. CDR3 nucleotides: TGTGCCAGCGACCCCACGTGGAGGGGACAGGGGGCCTACGAGCAGTACTTC. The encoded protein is CASDPTWRGQGAYEQYF.

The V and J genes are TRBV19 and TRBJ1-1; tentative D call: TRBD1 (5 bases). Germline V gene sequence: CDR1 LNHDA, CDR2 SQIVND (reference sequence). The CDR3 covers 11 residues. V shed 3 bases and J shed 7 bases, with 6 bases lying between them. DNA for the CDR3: TGTGCCAGTAGTATGCAGGGTGAAGCTTTCTTT. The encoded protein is CASSMQGEAFF.

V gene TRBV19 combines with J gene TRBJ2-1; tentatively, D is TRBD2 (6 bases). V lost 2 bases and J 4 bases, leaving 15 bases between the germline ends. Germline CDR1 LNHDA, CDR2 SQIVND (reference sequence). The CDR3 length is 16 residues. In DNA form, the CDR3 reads TGTGCCAGTAGTATACGAGGAGGGAGCCCTTACAATGAGCAGTTCTTC. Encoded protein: CASSIRGGSPYNEQFF.

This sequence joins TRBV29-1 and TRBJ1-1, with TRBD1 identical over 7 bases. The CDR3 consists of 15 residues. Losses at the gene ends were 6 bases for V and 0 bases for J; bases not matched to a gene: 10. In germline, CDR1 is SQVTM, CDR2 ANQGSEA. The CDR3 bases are TGCAGCGTACAGGTGACAGGGACGATGAACACTGAAGCTTTCTTT. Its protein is CSVQVTGTMNTEAFF.

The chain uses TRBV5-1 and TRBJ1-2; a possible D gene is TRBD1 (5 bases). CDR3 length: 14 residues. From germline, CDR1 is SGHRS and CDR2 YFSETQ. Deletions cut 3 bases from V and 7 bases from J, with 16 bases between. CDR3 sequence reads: CASSYGSGAGGYTF. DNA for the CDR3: TGCGCCAGCAGCTATGGATCCGGGGCTGGTGGCTACACCTTC.

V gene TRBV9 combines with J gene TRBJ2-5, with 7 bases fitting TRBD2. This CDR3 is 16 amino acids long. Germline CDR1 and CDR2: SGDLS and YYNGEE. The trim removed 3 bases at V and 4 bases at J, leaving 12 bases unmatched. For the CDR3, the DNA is TGTGCCAGCAGCGAGGGGAGGGGTTCGGTCGGAGAGACCCAGTACTTC. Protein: CASSEGRGSVGETQYF.

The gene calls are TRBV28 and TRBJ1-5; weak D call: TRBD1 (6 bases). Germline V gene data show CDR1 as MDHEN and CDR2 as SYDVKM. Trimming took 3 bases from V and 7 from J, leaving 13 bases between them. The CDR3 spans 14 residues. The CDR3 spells CASSFAGASQPQHF. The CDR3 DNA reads TGTGCCAGCAGTTTTGCAGGGGCGAGCCAGCCCCAGCATTTT.

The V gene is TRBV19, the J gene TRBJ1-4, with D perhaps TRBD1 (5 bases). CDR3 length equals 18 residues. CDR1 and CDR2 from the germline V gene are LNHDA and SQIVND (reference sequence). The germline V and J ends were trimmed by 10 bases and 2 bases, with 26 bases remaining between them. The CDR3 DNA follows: TGTGCCACCAGCCCCCGGGACGGAGGAGGACTCACTAATGAAAAACTGTTTTTT. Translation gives CATSPRDGGGLTNEKLFF.